Below are 5 T cell receptor beta chains sequenced from a single sample in a study of blood T cell repertoires in COVID-19. Assay used: immunoSEQ multiplex PCR; TCRdb lists only in-frame clones, some missing. The data hold about 180,000 clones, with approximately 85% observed a single time. The sample comprised peripheral blood. These TCRs come from a man aged 55-75 years with acute or convalescent COVID-19.

This chain joins TRBV10-3 and TRBJ2-5, with D maybe TRBD1 (5 bases). Trimming took 4 bases from V and 0 from J, leaving 12 bases between them. CDR1 and CDR2 (germline): ENHRY, SYGVKD. This CDR3 is 15 amino acids long. The CDR3 DNA reads as TGTGCCATCAGTGGTAGGGGAAATCACCAAGAGACCCAGTACTTC. Translating it yields CAISGRGNHQETQYF.

This sequence joins TRBV5-5 and TRBJ1-2, with no clear D. Germline loops: CDR1 SGHKS, CDR2 YYEKEE (reference sequence). The CDR3 runs 14 residues. Trimming left V 0 bases short and J 2 bases short, with 8 bases between. The DNA for the CDR3 is TGTGCCAGCAGCTTGGACAGTCCCAACTATGGCTACACCTTC. This translates into CASSLDSPNYGYTF.

The count of this clone is one. The V call is TRBV28, the J call TRBJ1-5; 7 bases align to TRBD1. Germline values: CDR1 MDHEN, CDR2 SYDVKM. CDR3 length: 14 amino acids. Germline trimming cut 7 bases from V and 6 bases from J; bases unmatched to any gene: 9. The CDR3, as DNA: TGTGCCAGCACCCCAGGACAGGCAGGTCAGCCCCAGCATTTT. Translated, it gives CASTPGQAGQPQHF.

The chain is built from TRBV15 and TRBJ2-5, with a weak D call TRBD2 (6 bases). CDR3 length: 15 amino acids. V lost 5 bases and J 5 bases, leaving 18 bases between the germline ends. CDR1 and CDR2 from the germline V gene are LNHNV and YYDKDF (reference sequence). CDR3 residues: CATSVGAGGGETQYF. CDR3 nucleotide sequence: TGTGCCACCAGCGTCGGGGCGGGTGGAGGGGAGACCCAGTACTTC.

The V call is TRBV11-3, the J call TRBJ2-3; 10 nucleotides match TRBD2. Trimming at V came to 1 base and at J to 5 bases, leaving 6 bases not matched to a gene. The CDR3 is 16 amino acids. The V gene's germline CDR1 is SGHNT and CDR2 YENEEA. CDR3: CASSLGLAGARDTQYF. The CDR3 DNA reads TGTGCCAGCAGCTTAGGTCTAGCGGGAGCCAGAGATACGCAGTATTTT.